This TCR beta chain originates from a study of blood T cell repertoires in COVID-19. About the research overall: T cells, B-cell-depleted T cells, or PBMCs supplied cDNA or gDNA.

Participants' own reports of clinical history determined their cohort assignment. Individuals in the exposed group had encountered a COVID-19 case within 2 weeks preceding study entry. Data came from immunoSEQ multiplex PCR; TCRdb stores just in-frame clones and leaves some out. The table shows roughly 200,000 clones, with around 88% occurring only once. Sequenced sample: PBMCs or T cells enriched from blood (not recorded which). The sequence derives from a woman between 25 and 40 years old who had been exposed to COVID-19.

In nucleotides, the CDR3 is TGTGCCAGCAGCCAAGCTTCGACTCCTCAAGAGACCCAGTACTTC. Its translation: CASSQASTPQETQYF. The chain joins TRBV4-2 to TRBJ2-5, with unresolved D. The V end lost 1 base, the J end lost 2 bases, and 11 bases lay between the germline ends. The CDR3 has 15 residues. CDR1 is LGHNA, CDR2 YNFKEQ, per germline.